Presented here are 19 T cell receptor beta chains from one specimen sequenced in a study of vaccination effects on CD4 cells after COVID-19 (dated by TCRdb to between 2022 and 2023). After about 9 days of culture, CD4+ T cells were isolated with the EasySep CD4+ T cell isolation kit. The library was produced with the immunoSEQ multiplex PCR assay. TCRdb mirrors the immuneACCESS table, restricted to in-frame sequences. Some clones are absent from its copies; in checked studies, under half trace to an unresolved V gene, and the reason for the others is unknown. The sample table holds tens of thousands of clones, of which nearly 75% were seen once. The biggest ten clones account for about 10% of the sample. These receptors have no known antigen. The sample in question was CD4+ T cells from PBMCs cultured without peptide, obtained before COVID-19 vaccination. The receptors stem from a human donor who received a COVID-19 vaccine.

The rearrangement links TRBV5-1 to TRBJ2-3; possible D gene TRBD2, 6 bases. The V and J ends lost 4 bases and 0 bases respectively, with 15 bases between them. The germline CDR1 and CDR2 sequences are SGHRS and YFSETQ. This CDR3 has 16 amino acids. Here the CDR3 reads CASSLPVAGSTDTQYF. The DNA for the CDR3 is TGCGCCAGCAGCCTTCCAGTGGCGGGAAGCACAGATACGCAGTATTTT.

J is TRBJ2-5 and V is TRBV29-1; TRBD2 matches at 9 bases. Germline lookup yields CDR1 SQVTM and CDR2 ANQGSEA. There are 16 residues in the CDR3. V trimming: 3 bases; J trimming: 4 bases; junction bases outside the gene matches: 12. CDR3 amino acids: CSVDPLAGGLVETQYF. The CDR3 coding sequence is TGCAGCGTTGATCCCTTGGCGGGGGGGCTGGTAGAGACCCAGTACTTC. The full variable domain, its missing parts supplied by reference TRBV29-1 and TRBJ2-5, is SAVISQKPSRDICQRGTSLTIQCQVDSQVTMMFWYRQQPGQSLTLIATANQGSEATYESGFVIDKFPISRPNLTFSTLTVSNMSPEDSSIYLCSVDPLAGGLVETQYFGPGTRLLVL.

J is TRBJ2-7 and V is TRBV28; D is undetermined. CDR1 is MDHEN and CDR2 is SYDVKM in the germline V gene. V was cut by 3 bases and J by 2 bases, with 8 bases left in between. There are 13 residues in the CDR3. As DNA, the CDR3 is TGTGCCAGCAGTTTTGGGCATCCCTACGAGCAGTACTTC. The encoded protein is CASSFGHPYEQYF.

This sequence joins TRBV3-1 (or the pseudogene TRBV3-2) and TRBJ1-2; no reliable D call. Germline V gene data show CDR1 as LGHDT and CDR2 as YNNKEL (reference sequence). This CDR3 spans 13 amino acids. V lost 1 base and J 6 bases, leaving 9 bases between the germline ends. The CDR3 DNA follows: TGTGCCAGCAGCCAAGTGTTAGGGAATGGCTACACCTTC. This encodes CASSQVLGNGYTF.

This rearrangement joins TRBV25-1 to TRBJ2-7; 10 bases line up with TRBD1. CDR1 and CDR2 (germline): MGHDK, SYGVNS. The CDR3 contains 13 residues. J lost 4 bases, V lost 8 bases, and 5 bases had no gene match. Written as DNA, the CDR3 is TGTGCCAGCCGGGGGACAGGGGTTTACGAGCAGTACTTC. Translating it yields CASRGTGVYEQYF.

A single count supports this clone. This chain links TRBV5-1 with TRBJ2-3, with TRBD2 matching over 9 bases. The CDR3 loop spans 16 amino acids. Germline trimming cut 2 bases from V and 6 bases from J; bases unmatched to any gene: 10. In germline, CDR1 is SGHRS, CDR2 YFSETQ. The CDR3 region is CASSFAAGGRGDTQYF. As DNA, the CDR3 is TGCGCCAGCAGCTTTGCAGCGGGAGGCCGGGGGGATACGCAGTATTTT.

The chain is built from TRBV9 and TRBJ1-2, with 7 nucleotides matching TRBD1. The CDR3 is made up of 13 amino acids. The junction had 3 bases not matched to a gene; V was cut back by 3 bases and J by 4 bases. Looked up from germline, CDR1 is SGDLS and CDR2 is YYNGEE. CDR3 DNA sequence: TGTGCCAGCAGCGCGGGGACAGTCTATGGCTACACCTTC. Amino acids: CASSAGTVYGYTF.

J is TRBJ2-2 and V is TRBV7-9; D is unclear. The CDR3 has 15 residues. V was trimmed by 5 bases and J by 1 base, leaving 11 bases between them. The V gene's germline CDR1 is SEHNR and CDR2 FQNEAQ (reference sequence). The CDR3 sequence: CASSPPAGNTGELFF. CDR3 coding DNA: TGTGCCAGCAGCCCTCCGGCAGGGAACACCGGGGAGCTGTTTTTT.

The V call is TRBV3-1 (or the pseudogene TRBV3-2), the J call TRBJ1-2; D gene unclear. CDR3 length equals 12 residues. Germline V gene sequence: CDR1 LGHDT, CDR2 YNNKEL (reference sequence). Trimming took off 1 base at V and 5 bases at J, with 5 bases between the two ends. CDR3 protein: CASSQGRYGYTF. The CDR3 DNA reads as TGTGCCAGCAGCCAAGGCCGGTATGGCTACACCTTC.

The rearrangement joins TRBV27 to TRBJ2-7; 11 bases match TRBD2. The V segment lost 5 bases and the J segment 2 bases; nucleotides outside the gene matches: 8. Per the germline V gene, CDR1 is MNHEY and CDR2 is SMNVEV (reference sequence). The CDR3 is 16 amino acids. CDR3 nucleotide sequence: TGTGCCAGCAGTATCCGCGCTAGCGGGGGGACCTACGAGCAGTACTTC. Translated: CASSIRASGGTYEQYF.

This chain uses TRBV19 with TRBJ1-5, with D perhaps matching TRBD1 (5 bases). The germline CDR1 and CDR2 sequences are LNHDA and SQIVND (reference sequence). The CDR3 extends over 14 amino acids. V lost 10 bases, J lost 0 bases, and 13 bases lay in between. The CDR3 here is CATKGTHSNQPQHF. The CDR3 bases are TGTGCCACCAAGGGGACTCATAGCAATCAGCCCCAGCATTTT. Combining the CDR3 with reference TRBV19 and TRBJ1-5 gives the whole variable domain DGGITQSPKYLFRKEGQNVTLSCEQNLNHDAMYWYRQDPGQGLRLIYYSQIVNDFQKGDIAEGYSVSREKKESFPLTVTSAQKNPTAFYLCATKGTHSNQPQHFGDGTRLSIL.

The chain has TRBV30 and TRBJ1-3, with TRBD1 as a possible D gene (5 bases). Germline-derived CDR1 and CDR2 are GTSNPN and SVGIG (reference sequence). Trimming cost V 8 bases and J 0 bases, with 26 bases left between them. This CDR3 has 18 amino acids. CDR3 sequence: CAGALAGPSLSSGNTIYF. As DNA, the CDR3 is TGTGCCGGGGCGTTAGCGGGGCCATCCCTCAGCTCTGGAAACACCATATATTTT.

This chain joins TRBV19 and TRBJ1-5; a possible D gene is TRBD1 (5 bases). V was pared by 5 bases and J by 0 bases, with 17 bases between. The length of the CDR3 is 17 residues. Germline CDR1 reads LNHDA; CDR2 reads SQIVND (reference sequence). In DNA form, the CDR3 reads TGTGCCAGTAGTGTCCAGCGGCGGGGCATTAGCAATCAGCCCCAGCATTTT. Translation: CASSVQRRGISNQPQHF.

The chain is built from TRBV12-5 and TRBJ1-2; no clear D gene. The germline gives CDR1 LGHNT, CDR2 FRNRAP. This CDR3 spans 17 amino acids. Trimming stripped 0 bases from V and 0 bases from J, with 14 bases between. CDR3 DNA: TGTGCTAGTGGTTTGGTAATTAGCAGGCAAGCTAACTATGGCTACACCTTC. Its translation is CASGLVISRQANYGYTF.

CDR3 nucleotides: TGTGCCAGCAGCTTCTTAGGAACTGAAGCTTTCTTT. Translating gives CASSFLGTEAFF. The chain recombines TRBV5-5 with TRBJ1-1, with unresolved D. Trimming took 2 bases from V and 5 from J, leaving 7 bases between them. Germline V gives CDR1 SGHKS, CDR2 YYEKEE (reference sequence). There are 12 residues in the CDR3. Supplemented by reference TRBV5-5 and TRBJ1-1, the full variable domain reads DAGVTQSPTHLIKTRGQQVTLRCSPISGHKSVSWYQQVLGQGPQFIFQYYEKEERGRGNFPDRFSARQFPNYSSELNVNALLLGDSALYLCASSFLGTEAFFGQGTRLTVV.

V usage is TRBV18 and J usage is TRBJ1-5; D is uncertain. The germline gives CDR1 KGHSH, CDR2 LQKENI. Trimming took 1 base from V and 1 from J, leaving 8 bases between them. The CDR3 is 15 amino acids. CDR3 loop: CASSPQGLSNQPQHF. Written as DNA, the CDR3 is TGTGCCAGCTCACCACAGGGCTTAAGCAATCAGCCCCAGCATTTT. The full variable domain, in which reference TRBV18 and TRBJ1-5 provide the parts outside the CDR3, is NAGVMQNPRHLVRRRGQEARLRCSPMKGHSHVYWYRQLPEEGLKFMVYLQKENIIDESGMPKERFSAEFPKEGPSILRIQQVVRGDSAAYFCASSPQGLSNQPQHFGDGTRLSIL.

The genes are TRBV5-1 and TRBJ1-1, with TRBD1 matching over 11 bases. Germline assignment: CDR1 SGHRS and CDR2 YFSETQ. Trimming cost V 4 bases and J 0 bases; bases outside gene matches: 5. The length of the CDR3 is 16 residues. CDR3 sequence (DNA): TGCGCCAGCAGCACAGGACAGGGGGCGATGAACACTGAAGCTTTCTTT. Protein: CASSTGQGAMNTEAFF. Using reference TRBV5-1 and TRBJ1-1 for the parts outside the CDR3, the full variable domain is KAGVTQTPRYLIKTRGQQVTLSCSPISGHRSVSWYQQTPGQGLQFLFEYFSETQRNKGNFPGRFSGRQFSNSRSEMNVSTLELGDSALYLCASSTGQGAMNTEAFFGQGTRLTVV.

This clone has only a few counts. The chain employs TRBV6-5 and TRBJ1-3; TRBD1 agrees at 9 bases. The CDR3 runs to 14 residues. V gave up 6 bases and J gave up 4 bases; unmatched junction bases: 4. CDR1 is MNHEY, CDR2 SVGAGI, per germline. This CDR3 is CASSRTGDGNTIYF. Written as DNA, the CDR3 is TGTGCCAGCAGCAGGACAGGGGACGGAAACACCATATATTTT.

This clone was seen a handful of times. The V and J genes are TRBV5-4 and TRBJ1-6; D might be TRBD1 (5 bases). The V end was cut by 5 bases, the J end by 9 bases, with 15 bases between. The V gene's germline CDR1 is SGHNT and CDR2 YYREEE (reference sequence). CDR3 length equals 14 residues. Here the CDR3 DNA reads TGTGCCAGCAGTACCTCGGACATGGTTTCACCCCTCCACTTT. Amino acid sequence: CASSTSDMVSPLHF.